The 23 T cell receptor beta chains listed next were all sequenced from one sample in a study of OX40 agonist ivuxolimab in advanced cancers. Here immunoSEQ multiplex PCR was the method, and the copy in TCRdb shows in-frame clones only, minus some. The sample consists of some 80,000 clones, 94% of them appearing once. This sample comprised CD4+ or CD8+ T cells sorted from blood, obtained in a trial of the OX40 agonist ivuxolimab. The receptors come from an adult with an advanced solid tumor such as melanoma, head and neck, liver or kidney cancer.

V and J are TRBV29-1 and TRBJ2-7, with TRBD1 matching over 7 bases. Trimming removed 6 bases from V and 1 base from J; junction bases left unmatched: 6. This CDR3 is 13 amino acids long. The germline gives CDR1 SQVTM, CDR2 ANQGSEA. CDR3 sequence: CSVPGGQSYEQYF. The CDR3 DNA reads TGCAGCGTCCCTGGGGGACAGTCCTACGAGCAGTACTTC.

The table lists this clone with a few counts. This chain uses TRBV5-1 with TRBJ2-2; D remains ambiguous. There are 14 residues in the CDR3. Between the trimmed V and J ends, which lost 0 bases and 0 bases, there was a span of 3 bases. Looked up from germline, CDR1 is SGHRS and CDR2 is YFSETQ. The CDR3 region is CASSLATNTGELFF. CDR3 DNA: TGCGCCAGCAGCTTGGCCACGAACACCGGGGAGCTGTTTTTT.

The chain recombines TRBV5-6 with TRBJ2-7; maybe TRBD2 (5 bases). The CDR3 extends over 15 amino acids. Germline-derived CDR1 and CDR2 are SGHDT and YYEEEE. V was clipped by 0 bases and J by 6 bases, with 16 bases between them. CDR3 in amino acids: CASSLAVRGFTEQYF. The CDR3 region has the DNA TGTGCCAGCAGCTTGGCCGTCCGAGGGTTTACCGAGCAGTACTTC.

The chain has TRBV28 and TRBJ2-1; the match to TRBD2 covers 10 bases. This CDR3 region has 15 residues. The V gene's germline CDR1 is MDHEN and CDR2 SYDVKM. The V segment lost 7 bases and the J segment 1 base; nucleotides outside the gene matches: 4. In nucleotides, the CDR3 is TGTGCCAGCACCAGGACTAGCGGTTCCTACAATGAGCAGTTCTTC. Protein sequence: CASTRTSGSYNEQFF.

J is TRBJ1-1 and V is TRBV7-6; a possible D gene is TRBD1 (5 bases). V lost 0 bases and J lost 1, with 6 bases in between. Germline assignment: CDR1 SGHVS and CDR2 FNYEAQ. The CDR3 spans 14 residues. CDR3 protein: CASSLAGGNTEAFF. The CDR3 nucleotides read TGTGCCAGCAGCTTAGCGGGGGGGAACACTGAAGCTTTCTTT.

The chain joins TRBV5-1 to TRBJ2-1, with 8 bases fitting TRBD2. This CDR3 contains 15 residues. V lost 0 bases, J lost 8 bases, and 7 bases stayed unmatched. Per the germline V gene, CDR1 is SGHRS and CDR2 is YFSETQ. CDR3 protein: CASSLGGTRWDEQFF. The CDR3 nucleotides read TGCGCCAGCAGCTTGGGCGGGACTAGGTGGGATGAGCAGTTCTTC. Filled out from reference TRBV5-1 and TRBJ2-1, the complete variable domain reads KAGVTQTPRYLIKTRGQQVTLSCSPISGHRSVSWYQQTPGQGLQFLFEYFSETQRNKGNFPGRFSGRQFSNSRSEMNVSTLELGDSALYLCASSLGGTRWDEQFFGPGTRLTVL.

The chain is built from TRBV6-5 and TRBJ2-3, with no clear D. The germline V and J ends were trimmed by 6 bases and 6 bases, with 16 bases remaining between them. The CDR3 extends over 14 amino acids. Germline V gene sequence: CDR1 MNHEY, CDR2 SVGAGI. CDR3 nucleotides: TGTGCCAGCAGCTCCGCCCAGGCGCGGGATACGCAGTATTTT. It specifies CASSSAQARDTQYF.

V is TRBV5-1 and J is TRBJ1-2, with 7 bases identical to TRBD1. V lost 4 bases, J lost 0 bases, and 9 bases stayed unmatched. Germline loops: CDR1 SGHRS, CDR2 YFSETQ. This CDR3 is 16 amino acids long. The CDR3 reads CASSPGQVTANYGYTF. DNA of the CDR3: TGCGCCAGCAGCCCCGGACAGGTGACAGCTAACTATGGCTACACCTTC. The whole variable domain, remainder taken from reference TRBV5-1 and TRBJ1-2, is KAGVTQTPRYLIKTRGQQVTLSCSPISGHRSVSWYQQTPGQGLQFLFEYFSETQRNKGNFPGRFSGRQFSNSRSEMNVSTLELGDSALYLCASSPGQVTANYGYTFGSGTRLTVV.

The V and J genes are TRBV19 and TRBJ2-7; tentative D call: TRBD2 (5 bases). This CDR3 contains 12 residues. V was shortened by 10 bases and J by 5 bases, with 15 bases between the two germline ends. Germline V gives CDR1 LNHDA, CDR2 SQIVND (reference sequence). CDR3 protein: CATPHGVDEQYF. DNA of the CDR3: TGTGCCACCCCACACGGGGTCGACGAGCAGTACTTC.

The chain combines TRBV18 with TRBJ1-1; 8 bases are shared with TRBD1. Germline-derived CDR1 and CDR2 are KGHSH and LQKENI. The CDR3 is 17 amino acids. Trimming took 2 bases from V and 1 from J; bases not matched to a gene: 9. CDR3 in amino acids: CASSPFPGQDPNTEAFF. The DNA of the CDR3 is TGTGCCAGCTCACCATTCCCGGGACAGGACCCGAACACTGAAGCTTTCTTT.

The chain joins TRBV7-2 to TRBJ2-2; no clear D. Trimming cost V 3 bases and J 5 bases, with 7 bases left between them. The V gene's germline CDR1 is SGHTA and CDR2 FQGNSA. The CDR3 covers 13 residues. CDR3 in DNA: TGTGCCAGCAGCTTGTGGGGAACCGGGGAGCTGTTTTTT. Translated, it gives CASSLWGTGELFF.

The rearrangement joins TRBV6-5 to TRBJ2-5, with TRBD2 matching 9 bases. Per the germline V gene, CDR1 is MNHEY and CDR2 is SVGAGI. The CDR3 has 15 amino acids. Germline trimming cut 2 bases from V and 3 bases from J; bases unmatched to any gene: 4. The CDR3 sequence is CASSYNGGREETQYF. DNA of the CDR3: TGTGCCAGCAGTTACAACGGCGGGAGGGAAGAGACCCAGTACTTC.

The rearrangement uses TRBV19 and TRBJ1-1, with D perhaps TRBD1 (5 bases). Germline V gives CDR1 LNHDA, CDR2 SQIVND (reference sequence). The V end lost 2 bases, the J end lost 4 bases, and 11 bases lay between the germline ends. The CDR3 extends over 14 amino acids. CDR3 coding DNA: TGTGCCAGTAGTATATCAGGGTGGGGCACTGAAGCTTTCTTT. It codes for CASSISGWGTEAFF.

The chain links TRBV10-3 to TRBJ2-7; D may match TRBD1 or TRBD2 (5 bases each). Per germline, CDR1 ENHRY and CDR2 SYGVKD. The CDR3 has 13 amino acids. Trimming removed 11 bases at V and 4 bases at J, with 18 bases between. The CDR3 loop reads CAVRDLGRYEQYF. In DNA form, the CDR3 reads TGTGCCGTCCGGGACCTGGGGCGATACGAGCAGTACTTC.

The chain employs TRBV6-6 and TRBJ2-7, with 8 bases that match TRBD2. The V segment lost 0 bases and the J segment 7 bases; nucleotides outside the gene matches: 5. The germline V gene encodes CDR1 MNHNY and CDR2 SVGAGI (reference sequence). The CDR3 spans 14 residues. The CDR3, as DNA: TGTGCCAGCAGTTACTCGAGGCAGCGGGGGGAGCAGTACTTC. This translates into CASSYSRQRGEQYF.

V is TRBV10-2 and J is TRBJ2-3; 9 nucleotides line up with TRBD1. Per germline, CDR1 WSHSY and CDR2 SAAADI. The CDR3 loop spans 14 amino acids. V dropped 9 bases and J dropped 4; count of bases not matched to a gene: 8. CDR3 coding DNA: TGCGCCAGTTCAGGACAGGGGATCTCAGATACGCAGTATTTT. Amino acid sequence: CASSGQGISDTQYF.

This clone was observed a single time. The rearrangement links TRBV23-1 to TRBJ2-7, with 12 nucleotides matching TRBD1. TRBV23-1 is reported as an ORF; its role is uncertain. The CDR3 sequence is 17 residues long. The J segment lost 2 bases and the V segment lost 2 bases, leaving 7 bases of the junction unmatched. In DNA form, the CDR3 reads TGCGCCAGCAGTCAACGGGACAGGGGGCCCGGCCCCTACGAGCAGTACTTC. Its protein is CASSQRDRGPGPYEQYF.

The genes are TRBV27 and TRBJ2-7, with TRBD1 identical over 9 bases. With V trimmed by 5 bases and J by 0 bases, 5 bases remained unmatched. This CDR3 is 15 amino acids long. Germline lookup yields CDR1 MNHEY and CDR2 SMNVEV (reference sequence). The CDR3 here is CASSGGQGLSYEQYF. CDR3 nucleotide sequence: TGTGCCAGCAGTGGGGGACAGGGCCTCTCCTACGAGCAGTACTTC.

CDR3 bases: TGTGCCACCAGCAGAGATTTGGGGCCCTCTAATGAAAAACTGTTTTTT. Translation: CATSRDLGPSNEKLFF. The gene calls are TRBV15 and TRBJ1-4; tentative D call: TRBD1 (5 bases). The CDR3 runs 16 residues. Trimming took 0 bases from V and 3 from J, leaving 11 bases between them. Germline CDR1 reads LNHNV; CDR2 reads YYDKDF (reference sequence).

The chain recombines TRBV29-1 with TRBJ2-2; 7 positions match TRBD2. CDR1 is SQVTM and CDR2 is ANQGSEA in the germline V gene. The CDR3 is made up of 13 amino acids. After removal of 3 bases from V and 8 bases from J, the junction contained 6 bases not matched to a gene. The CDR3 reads CSVDGEGPGELFF. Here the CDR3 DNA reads TGCAGCGTTGACGGGGAGGGTCCTGGGGAGCTGTTTTTT.

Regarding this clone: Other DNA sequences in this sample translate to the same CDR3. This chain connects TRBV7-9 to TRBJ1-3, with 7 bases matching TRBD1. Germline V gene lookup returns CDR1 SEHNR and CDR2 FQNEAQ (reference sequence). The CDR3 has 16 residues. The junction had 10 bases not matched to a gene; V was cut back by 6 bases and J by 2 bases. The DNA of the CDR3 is TGTGCCAGCAGTCCCGACAGGGTGGTCCCTGGAAACACCATATATTTT. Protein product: CASSPDRVVPGNTIYF.

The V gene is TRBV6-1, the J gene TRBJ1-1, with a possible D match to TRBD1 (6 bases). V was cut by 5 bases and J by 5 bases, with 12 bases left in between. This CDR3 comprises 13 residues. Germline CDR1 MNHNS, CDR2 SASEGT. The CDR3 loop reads CASSTGHLTEAFF. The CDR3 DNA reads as TGTGCCAGCAGTACGGGACACCTGACTGAAGCTTTCTTT.

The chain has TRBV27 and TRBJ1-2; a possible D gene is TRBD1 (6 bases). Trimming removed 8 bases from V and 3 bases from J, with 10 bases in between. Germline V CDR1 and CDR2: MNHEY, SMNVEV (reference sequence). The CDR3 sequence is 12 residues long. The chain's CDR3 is CASWDKHYGYTF. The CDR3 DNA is TGTGCCAGCTGGGACAAACACTATGGCTACACCTTC.